The TCR beta chain under discussion was sequenced for a study of blood T cells in healthy people across ages. Alongside a J-beta primer mix, a sample-barcoded 5' primer served in a second PCR lasting roughly 6 to 11 cycles. TCRdb passed the 5' RACE reads through MiXCR, listing each CDR3 protein once. Of 550,000 to 800,000 distinct CDR3 sequences in the sample, roughly 32% are singletons; the top ten hold approximately 15%. Trimming removed 5 bases from V and 1 base from J, with 15 bases in between. The CDR3 has 15 amino acids. CDR1 is DFQATT, CDR2 SNEGSKA, per germline (reference sequence). The TCR sequence derives from a woman of 80 years or more in good health. This chain uses TRBV20-1 with TRBJ2-1, with a tentative D call TRBD2 (6 bases). The sample taken for sequencing was blood. CDR3 sequence reads: CSAGDSATSYNEQFF. In nucleotides, the CDR3 is TGCAGTGCTGGGGACTCGGCTACTTCCTACAATGAGCAGTTCTTC.